What follows are 16 T cell receptor beta chains derived from one specimen sequenced in a study of shared clonotypes between healthy human individuals. Data came from immunoSEQ multiplex PCR; TCRdb stores just in-frame clones and leaves some out. The table has roughly 1,000,000 clones, around 78% seen once; the top ten hold 0.5% to 0.65%. Sequencing was done on a sample of memory CD4+ T cells from PBMCs. Subset noted: CD45RA-negative fraction. These receptors were collected from a young man in good health. Some clones in this sample may be carry-over from other donors' samples.

CDR3 amino acids: CAWSWPGRNTGELFF. CDR3 bases: TGTGCCTGGAGCTGGCCAGGGCGGAACACCGGGGAGCTGTTTTTT. The rearrangement joins TRBV30 to TRBJ2-2; D is perhaps TRBD1 (5 bases). This CDR3 is 15 amino acids long. Germline CDR1 and CDR2: GTSNPN and SVGIG (reference sequence). V lost 3 bases and J lost 1, with 12 bases in between.

Points on this clone: Other DNA sequences within the sample encode an identical CDR3. The V gene is TRBV5-1, the J gene TRBJ2-1, with D perhaps TRBD2 (7 bases). The V end was cut by 0 bases, the J end by 4 bases, with 11 bases between. In germline, CDR1 is SGHRS, CDR2 YFSETQ. The CDR3 has 15 amino acids. CDR3 nucleotides: TGCGCCAGCAGCTTGGGAGGGAGGGGGTACAATGAGCAGTTCTTC. Translated: CASSLGGRGYNEQFF.

The rearrangement links TRBV19 to TRBJ2-7; D perhaps matches TRBD1 (8 bases). The CDR3 contains 15 residues. Germline V gene sequence: CDR1 LNHDA, CDR2 SQIVND (reference sequence). Trimming pared 9 bases from V and 4 bases from J, leaving 22 bases between. The CDR3 sequence: CARNTKTGEGYEQYF. CDR3 nucleotides: TGTGCCAGAAACACAAAGACAGGGGAGGGGTACGAGCAGTACTTC.

V and J are TRBV11-2 and TRBJ2-2; D not certain. This CDR3 has 13 residues. CDR1 SGHAT and CDR2 FQNNGV come from the germline V gene. Trimming stripped 1 base from V and 6 bases from J, with 6 bases between. Here the CDR3 reads CASSLVRAGELFF. The CDR3 region has the DNA TGTGCCAGCAGCTTAGTCCGTGCCGGGGAGCTGTTTTTT.

This chain joins TRBV27 and TRBJ1-1; no clear D. Germline CDR1 is MNHEY and CDR2 is SMNVEV (reference sequence). This CDR3 has 15 amino acids. Trimming stripped 6 bases from V and 6 bases from J, with 20 bases between. In DNA form, the CDR3 reads TGTGCCAGCAGCCTGACCCGAAGGATGGTTCCTGAAGCTTTCTTT. It specifies CASSLTRRMVPEAFF.

The chain uses TRBV2 and TRBJ2-7, with 12 positions matching TRBD1. Germline CDR1 is SNHLY and CDR2 is FYNNEI. Trimming cost V 6 bases and J 6 bases; bases outside gene matches: 6. This CDR3 has 14 amino acids. CDR3 DNA sequence: TGTGCCAGCAGGGGGACAGGGGGCCTGGGCGAGCAGTACTTC. Amino acid sequence: CASRGTGGLGEQYF.

The rearrangement joins TRBV19 to TRBJ2-7; 8 bases map to TRBD1. Germline V lookup: CDR1 LNHDA, CDR2 SQIVND (reference sequence). The CDR3 is 14 residues long. V lost 10 bases, J lost 0 bases, and 8 bases stayed unmatched. In DNA, the CDR3 is TGTGCCAAGCAAAAACAGGGGGTCTCCTACGAGCAGTACTTC. Protein product: CAKQKQGVSYEQYF.

V and J are TRBV14 and TRBJ2-3, with a possible D match to TRBD2 (6 bases). The CDR3 is 13 residues long. Germline CDR1 and CDR2: SGHDN and FVKESK. Trimming took off 4 bases at V and 3 bases at J, with 8 bases between the two ends. The CDR3 loop is CASSRAGTDTQYF. CDR3 in DNA: TGTGCCAGCAGCCGCGCGGGGACAGATACGCAGTATTTT.

This sequence joins TRBV5-1 and TRBJ2-7; TRBD1 aligns across 10 bases. J was trimmed by 4 bases and V by 4 bases; bases with no gene match: 8. Germline loops: CDR1 SGHRS, CDR2 YFSETQ. The CDR3 extends over 15 amino acids. The CDR3 loop reads CASSHRQGANYEQYF. In DNA form, the CDR3 reads TGCGCCAGCAGCCACCGACAGGGGGCAAATTACGAGCAGTACTTC.

In its sample, this clone was seen a few times. V and J are TRBV5-1 and TRBJ1-4; 9 nucleotides agree with TRBD1. This CDR3 contains 15 residues. Losses at the gene ends were 0 bases for V and 11 bases for J; bases not matched to a gene: 8. The germline CDR1 and CDR2 sequences are SGHRS and YFSETQ. CDR3 amino acids: CASSLAAGQGSKLFF. The CDR3 bases are TGCGCCAGCAGCTTGGCCGCTGGACAGGGGTCGAAACTGTTTTTT. The variable domain in full, completed from reference TRBV5-1 and TRBJ1-4, reads KAGVTQTPRYLIKTRGQQVTLSCSPISGHRSVSWYQQTPGQGLQFLFEYFSETQRNKGNFPGRFSGRQFSNSRSEMNVSTLELGDSALYLCASSLAAGQGSKLFFGSGTQLSVL.

The chain employs TRBV7-9 and TRBJ2-7; 8 bases fit TRBD1. The CDR3 runs to 15 residues. Trimming cost V 4 bases and J 1 base; bases outside gene matches: 6. The germline V gene has CDR1 SEHNR and CDR2 FQNEAQ (reference sequence). The chain's CDR3 is CASSSDRGGSYEQYF. As DNA, the CDR3 is TGTGCCAGCAGCTCCGACAGGGGAGGATCCTACGAGCAGTACTTC.

Remarks on this clone: With a much larger clone just one base away, this may be a read error. V usage is TRBV5-6 and J usage is TRBJ1-1; D remains ambiguous. This CDR3 is built from 13 residues. The V and J ends lost 2 bases and 1 base respectively, with 6 bases between them. In germline, CDR1 is SGHDT, CDR2 YYEEEE. The CDR3 loop is CASSFGWNTEAFF. The CDR3 nucleotides read TGTGCCAGCAGCTTTGGGTGGAACACTGAAGCTTTCTTT.

This chain links TRBV5-4 with TRBJ2-5; TRBD1 agrees at 7 bases. Looked up from germline, CDR1 is SGHNT and CDR2 is YYREEE (reference sequence). Unmatched junction bases numbered 3, after V lost 3 bases and J lost 1 base. This CDR3 contains 14 residues. The CDR3 nucleotides read TGTGCCAGCAGCTCGGGACAGCCCCAAGAGACCCAGTACTTC. This translates into CASSSGQPQETQYF.

V is TRBV27 and J is TRBJ1-3; D is unresolved. CDR1 and CDR2 from the germline V gene are MNHEY and SMNVEV (reference sequence). This CDR3 has 16 amino acids. Trimming removed 3 bases from V and 3 bases from J, with 15 bases in between. The CDR3 region is CASSLLSLRVGNTIYF. CDR3 bases: TGTGCCAGCAGTTTGCTCTCCCTAAGGGTTGGAAACACCATATATTTT.

In regard to this clone: A much larger clone lies one base from this, so it may be a read error. At the DNA level, this CDR3 is encoded by other sequences in the same sample as well. This chain joins TRBV7-8 and TRBJ2-1; D is ambiguous. The CDR3 is made up of 11 amino acids. Trimming cost V 5 bases and J 4 bases, with 3 bases left between them. Germline-derived CDR1 and CDR2 are SGHVS and FQNEAQ. The chain's CDR3 is CASSPYNEQFF. The CDR3 DNA is TGTGCCAGCAGCCCGTACAATGAGCAGTTCTTC. The full variable domain, its missing parts supplied by reference TRBV7-8 and TRBJ2-1, is GAGVSQSPRYKVAKRGQDVALRCDPISGHVSLFWYQQALGQGPEFLTYFQNEAQLDKSGLPSDRFFAERPEGSVSTLKIQRTQQEDSAVYLCASSPYNEQFFGPGTRLTVL.

This chain connects TRBV29-1 to TRBJ1-2; 8 bases are shared with TRBD1. The CDR3 has 12 amino acids. Per germline, CDR1 SQVTM and CDR2 ANQGSEA. The J segment lost 7 bases and the V segment lost 6 bases, leaving 7 bases of the junction unmatched. The CDR3 coding sequence is TGCAGCGTCGGAGGGCAGGGGGCTGGCTACACCTTC. Amino acid sequence: CSVGGQGAGYTF. Filled out from reference TRBV29-1 and TRBJ1-2, the complete variable domain reads SAVISQKPSRDICQRGTSLTIQCQVDSQVTMMFWYRQQPGQSLTLIATANQGSEATYESGFVIDKFPISRPNLTFSTLTVSNMSPEDSSIYLCSVGGQGAGYTFGSGTRLTVV.